A selection of T cell receptor beta chains follows, all from one sample in a study of blood T cell repertoires in COVID-19. Data came from immunoSEQ multiplex PCR; TCRdb stores just in-frame clones and leaves some out. This table has more than 40,000 clones, 70% to 85% appearing once. Sequencing was carried out using peripheral blood. The receptors stem from a man aged 50 to 59 with acute or convalescent COVID-19. CDR3s include the opening cysteine and the closing phenylalanine or tryptophan.

V gene: TRBV4-2
J gene: TRBJ2-5
CDR3 protein: CASSQDLPSGRETQYF

V gene: TRBV6-5
J gene: TRBJ2-7
CDR3 protein: CAASGRGSSYEQYF

V gene: TRBV4-1
J gene: TRBJ2-1
CDR3 protein: CASSTRTSGRYNEQFF

V gene: TRBV21-1
J gene: TRBJ2-7
CDR3 protein: CASSISVFYEQYF

V gene: TRBV18
J gene: TRBJ1-6
CDR3 protein: CASSGVTGGTDSPLHF

V gene: TRBV6-5
J gene: TRBJ1-3
CDR3 protein: CASVGAGGGNTIYF

V gene: TRBV7-9
J gene: TRBJ2-1
CDR3 protein: CASSSGLAGNNEQFF

V gene: TRBV4-1
J gene: TRBJ2-3
CDR3 protein: CASSQPAGARDTQYF

V gene: TRBV2
J gene: TRBJ2-3
CDR3 protein: CAGRRGGHTDTQYF

V gene: TRBV5-1
J gene: TRBJ2-1
CDR3 protein: CASSLVAPSEGGGDNEQFF

V gene: TRBV7-8
J gene: TRBJ2-1
CDR3 protein: CASSFREAGGGEQFF

V gene: TRBV19
J gene: TRBJ2-7
CDR3 protein: CASSSAGGGYEQYF

V gene: TRBV2
J gene: TRBJ1-5
CDR3 protein: CASRTGDLNQPQHF

V gene: TRBV5-1
J gene: TRBJ1-4
CDR3 protein: CASSLLGQGGEKLFF

V gene: TRBV7-6
J gene: TRBJ2-2
CDR3 protein: CASTPGGSGNTGELFF

V gene: TRBV7-9
J gene: TRBJ1-2
CDR3 protein: CASSTIPDSQLSGYTF

V gene: TRBV6-5
J gene: TRBJ2-3
CDR3 protein: CASSREDYTDTQYF

V gene: TRBV4-2
J gene: TRBJ2-7
CDR3 protein: CASSVGLDYEQYF

V gene: TRBV6-5
J gene: TRBJ1-1
CDR3 protein: CASSYSGWGETEAFF

V gene: TRBV5-1
J gene: TRBJ2-1
CDR3 protein: CASSFLAGDNEQFF

V gene: TRBV11-3
J gene: TRBJ2-7
CDR3 protein: CASSLGTSGRLYEQYF

V gene: TRBV18
J gene: TRBJ2-2
CDR3 protein: CASSAQGANTGELFF

V gene: TRBV19
J gene: TRBJ2-5
CDR3 protein: CASSQTLDSKETQYF

V gene: TRBV7-3
J gene: TRBJ1-1
CDR3 protein: CASSPQGGTEAFF

V gene: TRBV18
J gene: TRBJ2-7
CDR3 protein: CASSRTQDFYEQYF

V gene: TRBV10-3
J gene: TRBJ1-2
CDR3 protein: CAISETGGYGYTF

V gene: TRBV4-1
J gene: TRBJ2-7
CDR3 protein: CASSQEAPAVSYEQYF

V gene: TRBV4-2
J gene: TRBJ2-3
CDR3 protein: CASKQGPDTDTQYF

V gene: TRBV4-1
J gene: TRBJ2-3
CDR3 protein: CASSQVLGGARVTDTQYF

V gene: TRBV5-4
J gene: TRBJ2-5
CDR3 protein: CASSRGLAGGEYF

V gene: TRBV7-9
J gene: TRBJ1-1
CDR3 protein: CATKEDPTEAFF

V gene: TRBV7-8
J gene: TRBJ2-5
CDR3 protein: CASSLGTGGETQYF

V gene: TRBV28
J gene: TRBJ1-6
CDR3 protein: CASTKDISSYNSPLHF

V gene: TRBV30
J gene: TRBJ1-2
CDR3 protein: CAWFRGINYGYTF

V gene: TRBV6-5
J gene: TRBJ1-2
CDR3 protein: CASSPGGYGYGYTF

V gene: TRBV3-1/TRBV3-2
J gene: TRBJ2-6
CDR3 protein: CASSLTRTGGVYGANVLTF

V gene: TRBV6-5
J gene: TRBJ2-1
CDR3 protein: CATETGQIYNEQFF

V gene: TRBV7-2
J gene: TRBJ1-2
CDR3 protein: CASSARDRGRDGYTF

V gene: TRBV29-1
J gene: TRBJ1-2
CDR3 protein: CSGGQGNYGYTF

V gene: TRBV3-1/TRBV3-2
J gene: TRBJ2-3
CDR3 protein: CASSQRTDTTDTQYF

V gene: TRBV12-3/TRBV12-4
J gene: TRBJ2-7
CDR3 protein: CASSLTGGEQYF

V gene: TRBV7-3
J gene: TRBJ1-4
CDR3 protein: CASSPTGDGKLFF

V gene: TRBV11-2
J gene: TRBJ2-7
CDR3 protein: CASSLSGVYEQYF

V gene: TRBV2
J gene: TRBJ1-1
CDR3 protein: CATQGQPKEAFF

V gene: TRBV19
J gene: TRBJ2-7
CDR3 protein: CASRSRLAGSSYEQYF

V gene: TRBV7-9
J gene: TRBJ2-3
CDR3 protein: CASSLATAPTLRDTQYF

V gene: TRBV6-5
J gene: TRBJ1-1
CDR3 protein: CASSYTDRVNTEAFF

V gene: TRBV4-1
J gene: TRBJ1-1
CDR3 protein: CASSLPGPQKGRKNTEAFF

V gene: TRBV6-4
J gene: TRBJ2-7
CDR3 protein: CAPSSGGENF

V gene: TRBV5-4
J gene: TRBJ2-7
CDR3 protein: CASSLGGVSYEQYF

V gene: TRBV7-3
J gene: TRBJ1-6
CDR3 protein: CASSFTGNNSPLHF